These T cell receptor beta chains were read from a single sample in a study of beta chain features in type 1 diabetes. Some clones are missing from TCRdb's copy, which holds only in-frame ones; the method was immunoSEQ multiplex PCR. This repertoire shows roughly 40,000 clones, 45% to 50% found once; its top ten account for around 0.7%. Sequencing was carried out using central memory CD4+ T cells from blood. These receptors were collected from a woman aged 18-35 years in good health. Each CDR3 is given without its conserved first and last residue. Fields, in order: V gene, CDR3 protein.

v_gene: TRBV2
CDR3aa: ASSNRGLIDTQY

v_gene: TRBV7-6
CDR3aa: ASSPTPGRGSNTEAF

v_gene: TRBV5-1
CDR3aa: ASSLGTSALSSTDTQY

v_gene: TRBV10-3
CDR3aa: AISWREGYNEQF

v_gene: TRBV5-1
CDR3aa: ASSLESNTAYEQY

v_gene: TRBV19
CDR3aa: ASSVRSSGANVLT

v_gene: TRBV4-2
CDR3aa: ASSQETTREGDTQY

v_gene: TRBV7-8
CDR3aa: ASSLEPRQNTEAF

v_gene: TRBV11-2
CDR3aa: ASSRVSGRASGEQY

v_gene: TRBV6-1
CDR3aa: ASSESYRGRNYGYT

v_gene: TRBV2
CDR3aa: ASSESLGGATDTQY

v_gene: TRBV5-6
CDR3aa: ASSLTGDASTNEKLF

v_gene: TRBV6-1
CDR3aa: ASVQVTEAF

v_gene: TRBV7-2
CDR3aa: ASRDSAPRREQY

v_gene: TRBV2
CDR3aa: ASSQTQTGHRNTIY

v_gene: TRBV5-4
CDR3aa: ASSPMGGRDTEAF

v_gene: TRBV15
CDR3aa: ATSREPAGIYNEQF